The 13 T cell receptor beta chains below come from one sample, sequenced in a study of response to subunit inactivated influenza vaccine. MiXCR, run by TCRdb on the RT-PCR reads, gives a single entry per CDR3 protein. The data contain around 530,000 distinct CDR3 sequences, 16% of them singletons. The sequencing here drew on CD4+ T cells sorted from PBMCs, taken around 25 months after vaccination. Source of these receptors: a man between 50 and 70 years old who received an inactivated influenza vaccine.

The V call is TRBV20-1, the J call TRBJ2-1, with TRBD2 matching 7 bases. Trimming took 3 bases from V and 0 from J; bases not matched to a gene: 8. Germline V gene sequence: CDR1 DFQATT, CDR2 SNEGSKA (reference sequence). The CDR3 loop spans 16 amino acids. The CDR3 DNA reads TGCAGTGCTAGCGATCCCCAGCGGGACTCCTACAATGAGCAGTTCTTC. Its translation: CSASDPQRDSYNEQFF.

The chain joins TRBV20-1 to TRBJ2-7, with D perhaps matching TRBD1 (6 bases). The CDR3 has 13 residues. Germline V gives CDR1 DFQATT, CDR2 SNEGSKA (reference sequence). V was clipped by 2 bases and J by 1 base, with 9 bases between them. CDR3 protein: CSARTDSSYEQYF. For the CDR3, the DNA is TGCAGTGCTAGAACGGACAGTTCCTACGAGCAGTACTTC.

A few counts support this clonotype. This chain links TRBV9 with TRBJ2-7, with 8 bases lining up with TRBD2. The CDR3 totals 16 residues. The ends lost 4 bases at V and 2 bases at J; junction bases unmatched: 11. Per the germline V gene, CDR1 is SGDLS and CDR2 is YYNGEE. The CDR3 DNA reads TGTGCCAGCAGCCCACAAGCGGGAGTCTCGGCCTACGAGCAGTACTTC. This gives the protein CASSPQAGVSAYEQYF.

This chain joins TRBV5-6 and TRBJ2-3, with unresolved D. Trimming left V 2 bases short and J 2 bases short, with 15 bases between. The CDR3 spans 16 residues. Germline assignment: CDR1 SGHDT and CDR2 YYEEEE. CDR3 nucleotides: TGTGCCAGCAGCTTTGATGGCAGGTCGTCCACAGATACGCAGTATTTT. It translates to CASSFDGRSSTDTQYF.

The chain employs TRBV7-9 and TRBJ2-4, with TRBD1 as a possible D gene (6 bases). In germline, CDR1 is SEHNR, CDR2 FQNEAQ (reference sequence). V was trimmed by 4 bases and J by 0 bases, leaving 16 bases between them. The CDR3 is 17 residues long. The CDR3 here is CASSSGAGAQAKNIQYF. As DNA, the CDR3 is TGTGCCAGCAGCTCTGGGGCAGGGGCACAAGCCAAAAACATTCAGTACTTC.

This clonotype was seen a handful of times. The V call is TRBV4-1, the J call TRBJ2-7; D perhaps matches TRBD1 (6 bases). This CDR3 comprises 15 residues. Between the trimmed V and J ends, which lost 3 bases and 0 bases, there was a span of 12 bases. Per germline, CDR1 MGHRA and CDR2 YSYEKL. The DNA of the CDR3 is TGCGCCAGCAGCCAGTACAGGGCCTCCTCCTACGAGCAGTACTTC. This codes for CASSQYRASSYEQYF.

The V call is TRBV20-1, the J call TRBJ2-3; D unclear. The V and J ends lost 3 bases and 5 bases respectively, with 3 bases between them. From germline, CDR1 is DFQATT and CDR2 SNEGSKA (reference sequence). CDR3 length equals 10 residues. The CDR3 here is CSASGDTQYF. The CDR3 DNA follows: TGCAGTGCTAGCGGAGATACGCAGTATTTT.

This clonotype was counted at least ten times. The chain joins TRBV7-9 to TRBJ2-1, with TRBD1 matching over 7 bases. The V gene's germline CDR1 is SEHNR and CDR2 FQNEAQ (reference sequence). J lost 3 bases, V lost 5 bases, and 4 bases had no gene match. The CDR3 covers 14 residues. CDR3 DNA: TGTGCCAGCAGCCTCCGGGACAGCTACAATGAGCAGTTCTTC. It is translated as CASSLRDSYNEQFF.

This clonotype was seen only a few times. The V and J genes are TRBV28 and TRBJ2-1; D not resolved. This CDR3 region has 14 residues. The V gene's germline CDR1 is MDHEN and CDR2 SYDVKM. Trimming took off 5 bases at V and 4 bases at J, with 12 bases between the two ends. CDR3 in DNA: TGTGCCAGCAGTCCCAGCCCCATGTACAATGAGCAGTTCTTC. Its translation is CASSPSPMYNEQFF.

The genes are TRBV5-1 and TRBJ1-3, with a weak D call TRBD1 (6 bases). V lost 6 bases and J lost 0, with 19 bases in between. CDR1 SGHRS and CDR2 YFSETQ come from the germline V gene. CDR3 length: 17 residues. The CDR3 loop is CASKAGAAQSSGNTIYF. The DNA for the CDR3 is TGCGCCAGCAAGGCAGGGGCCGCTCAAAGCTCTGGAAACACCATATATTTT.

The J gene is TRBJ2-1, the V gene TRBV29-1, with 8 nucleotides matching TRBD2. Germline CDR1 reads SQVTM; CDR2 reads ANQGSEA. The V segment lost 1 base and the J segment 4 bases; nucleotides outside the gene matches: 6. This CDR3 region has 15 residues. The CDR3 here is CSVEVLSGSYNEQFF. As DNA, the CDR3 is TGCAGCGTTGAAGTTTTGAGCGGGAGTTACAATGAGCAGTTCTTC.

There are a few counts of this clonotype. The chain employs TRBV29-1 and TRBJ1-1; D may be TRBD1 (5 bases). Germline V gives CDR1 SQVTM, CDR2 ANQGSEA. The CDR3 has 13 amino acids. Trimming took off 7 bases at V and 8 bases at J, with 20 bases between the two ends. CDR3 sequence (DNA): TGCAGCGGGTCGGCGGGACCTGGGATCGAAGCTTTCTTT. This sequence encodes CSGSAGPGIEAFF.

Only a few counts were recorded for this clonotype. This chain uses TRBV5-1 with TRBJ1-5; TRBD1 might be the D (5 bases). CDR1 and CDR2 from the germline V gene are SGHRS and YFSETQ. Between the trimmed V and J ends, which lost 1 base and 7 bases, there was a span of 12 bases. The CDR3 loop spans 14 amino acids. The CDR3 is CASSLQGTGQPQHF. The CDR3 DNA sequence: TGCGCCAGCAGCTTGCAGGGTACGGGACAGCCCCAGCATTTT.